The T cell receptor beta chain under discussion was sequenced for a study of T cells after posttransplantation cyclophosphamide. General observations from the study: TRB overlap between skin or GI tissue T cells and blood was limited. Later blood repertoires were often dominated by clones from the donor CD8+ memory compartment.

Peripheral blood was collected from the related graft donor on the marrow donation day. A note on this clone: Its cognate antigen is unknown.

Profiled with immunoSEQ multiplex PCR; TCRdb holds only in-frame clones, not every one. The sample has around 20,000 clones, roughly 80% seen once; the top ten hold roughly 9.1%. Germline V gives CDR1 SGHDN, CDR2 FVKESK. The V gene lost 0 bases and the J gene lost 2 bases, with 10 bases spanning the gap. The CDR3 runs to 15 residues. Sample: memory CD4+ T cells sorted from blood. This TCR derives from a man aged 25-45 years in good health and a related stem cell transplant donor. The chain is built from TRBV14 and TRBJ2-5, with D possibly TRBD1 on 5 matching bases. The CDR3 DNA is TGTGCCAGCAGCCAAGATAACAGGATGCAAGAGACCCAGTACTTC. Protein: CASSQDNRMQETQYF.